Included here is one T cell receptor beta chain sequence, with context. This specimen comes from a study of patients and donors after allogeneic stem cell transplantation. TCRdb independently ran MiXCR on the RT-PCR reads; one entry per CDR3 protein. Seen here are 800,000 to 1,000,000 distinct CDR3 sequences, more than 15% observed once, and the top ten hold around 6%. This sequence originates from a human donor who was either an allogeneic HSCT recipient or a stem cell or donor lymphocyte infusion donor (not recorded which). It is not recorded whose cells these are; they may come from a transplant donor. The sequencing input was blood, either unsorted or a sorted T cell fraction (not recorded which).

The CDR3 sequence is CASSFLGGDEPQHF. Here the CDR3 DNA reads TGTGCCAGCAGCTTCTTGGGAGGCGACGAGCCCCAGCATTTT. This rearrangement joins TRBV7-9 to TRBJ1-5; no reliable D call. The V end was cut by 3 bases, the J end by 8 bases, with 14 bases between. The CDR3 length is 14 residues. CDR1 is SEHNR, CDR2 FQNEAQ, per germline (reference sequence).